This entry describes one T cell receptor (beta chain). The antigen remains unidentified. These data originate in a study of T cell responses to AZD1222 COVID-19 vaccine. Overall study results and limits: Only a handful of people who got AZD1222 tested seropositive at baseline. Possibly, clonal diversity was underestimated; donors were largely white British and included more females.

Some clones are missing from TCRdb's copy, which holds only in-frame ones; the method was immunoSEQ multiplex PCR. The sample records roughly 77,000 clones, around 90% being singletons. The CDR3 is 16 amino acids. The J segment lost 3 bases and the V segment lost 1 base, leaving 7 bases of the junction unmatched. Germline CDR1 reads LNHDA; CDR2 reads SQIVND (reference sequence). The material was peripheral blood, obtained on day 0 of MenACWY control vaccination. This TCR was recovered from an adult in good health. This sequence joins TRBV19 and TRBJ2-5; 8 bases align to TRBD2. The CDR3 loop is CASSIVTGGPEETQYF. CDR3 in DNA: TGTGCCAGTAGTATAGTCACGGGAGGGCCGGAAGAGACCCAGTACTTC.